This T cell receptor beta chain was recorded in a study of identifying expanded T cells in peripheral blood. General study results and limits: Over around two and four weeks, about 15 and 18 clones changed, versus around 1.3 between replicates. Variance in clone template counts between approximately 2-week samples significantly increased with total template count across all healthy donors.

The CDR3 has 15 residues. V shed 4 bases and J shed 0 bases, with 13 bases lying between them. The germline V gene has CDR1 SGHRS and CDR2 YFSETQ. Healthy donors had no documented immune events, such as infections, while sampled. Note on this clone: Its antigen is unknown.

This table comes from immunoSEQ multiplex PCR, and its TCRdb copy is limited to in-frame clones, with some not included. The repertoire holds about 100,000 clones, with over 75% as singletons. The origin of this receptor is a person aged 18 to 70 in good health. The chain combines TRBV5-1 with TRBJ1-1; D unresolved. Input material: blood. DNA of the CDR3: TGCGCCAGCAGCCCTTCGACACTGGTGAACACTGAAGCTTTCTTT. This sequence encodes CASSPSTLVNTEAFF.